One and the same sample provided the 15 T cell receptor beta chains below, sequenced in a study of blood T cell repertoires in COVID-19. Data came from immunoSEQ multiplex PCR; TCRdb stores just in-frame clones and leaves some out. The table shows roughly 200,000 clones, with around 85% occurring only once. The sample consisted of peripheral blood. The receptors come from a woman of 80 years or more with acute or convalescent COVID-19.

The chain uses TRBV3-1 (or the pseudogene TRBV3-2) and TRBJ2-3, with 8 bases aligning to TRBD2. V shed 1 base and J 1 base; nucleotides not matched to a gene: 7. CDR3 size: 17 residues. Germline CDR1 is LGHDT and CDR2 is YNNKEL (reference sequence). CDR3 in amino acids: CASSQAGSGVRTDTQYF. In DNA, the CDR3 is TGTGCCAGCAGCCAAGCGGGTAGCGGGGTGCGCACAGATACGCAGTATTTT.

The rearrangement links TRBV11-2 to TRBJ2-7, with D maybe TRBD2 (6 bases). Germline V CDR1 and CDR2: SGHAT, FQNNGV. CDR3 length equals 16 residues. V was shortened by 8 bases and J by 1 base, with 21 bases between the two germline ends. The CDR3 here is CASLPMRAGRSYEQYF. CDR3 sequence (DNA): TGTGCCAGCCTCCCTATGAGGGCAGGGAGGTCCTACGAGCAGTACTTC.

The CDR3 sequence: CASSYGLAGVSDTQYF. The CDR3 region has the DNA TGTGCCAGCAGTTACGGGCTAGCGGGAGTTTCAGATACGCAGTATTTT. This chain joins TRBV6-5 and TRBJ2-3; TRBD2 matches 10 bases. The CDR3 length is 16 residues. Germline V gene lookup returns CDR1 MNHEY and CDR2 SVGAGI. With 2 bases clipped from V and 4 bases from J, the junction kept 6 bases outside the gene matches.

The CDR3 sequence: CAIKVRSTEAFF. The CDR3 DNA is TGTGCCATCAAGGTTCGGAGCACTGAAGCTTTCTTT. This sequence joins TRBV28 and TRBJ1-1; no firm D call. From germline, CDR1 is MDHEN and CDR2 SYDVKM. Trimming shortened V by 10 bases and J by 4 bases, and 13 bases separated the two germline ends. The CDR3 runs 12 residues.

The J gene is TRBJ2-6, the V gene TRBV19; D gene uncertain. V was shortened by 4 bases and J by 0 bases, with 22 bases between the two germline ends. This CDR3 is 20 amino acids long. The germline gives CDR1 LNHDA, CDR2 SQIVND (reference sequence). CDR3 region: CASSTGGRNVVGSGANVLTF. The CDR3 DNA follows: TGTGCCAGTAGTACGGGTGGTAGGAACGTTGTGGGCTCTGGGGCCAACGTCCTGACTTTC.

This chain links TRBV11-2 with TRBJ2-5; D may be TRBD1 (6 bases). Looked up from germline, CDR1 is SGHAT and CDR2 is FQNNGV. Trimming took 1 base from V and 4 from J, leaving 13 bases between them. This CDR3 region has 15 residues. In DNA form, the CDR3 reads TGTGCCAGCAGCTTAGTAGCGTTCAGGGGAGAGACCCAGTACTTC. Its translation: CASSLVAFRGETQYF.

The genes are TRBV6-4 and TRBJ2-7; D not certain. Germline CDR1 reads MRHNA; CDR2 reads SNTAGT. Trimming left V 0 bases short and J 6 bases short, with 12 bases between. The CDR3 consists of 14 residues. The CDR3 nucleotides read TGTGCCAGCAGTGACTCCAACCCAACGGGCGAGCAGTACTTC. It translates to CASSDSNPTGEQYF.

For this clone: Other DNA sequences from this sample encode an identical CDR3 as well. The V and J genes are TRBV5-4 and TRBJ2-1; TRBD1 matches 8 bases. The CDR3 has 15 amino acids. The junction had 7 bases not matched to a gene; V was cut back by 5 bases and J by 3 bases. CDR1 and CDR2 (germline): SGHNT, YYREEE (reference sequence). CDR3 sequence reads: CASSSGQGGYNEQFF. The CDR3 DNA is TGTGCCAGCAGTTCTGGACAGGGTGGCTACAATGAGCAGTTCTTC.

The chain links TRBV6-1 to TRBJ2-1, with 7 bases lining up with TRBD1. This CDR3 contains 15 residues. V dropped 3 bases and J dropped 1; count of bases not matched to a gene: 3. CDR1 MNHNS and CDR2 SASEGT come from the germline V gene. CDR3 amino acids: CASSDMGQSYNEQFF. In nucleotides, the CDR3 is TGTGCCAGCAGTGATATGGGACAGTCCTACAATGAGCAGTTCTTC.

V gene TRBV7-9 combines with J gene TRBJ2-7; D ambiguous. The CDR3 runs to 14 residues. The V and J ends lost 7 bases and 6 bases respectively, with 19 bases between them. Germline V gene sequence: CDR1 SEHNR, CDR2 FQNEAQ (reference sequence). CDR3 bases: TGTGCCAGCACTTTCGGGTCCCCGACTCGCGAGCAGTACTTC. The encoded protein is CASTFGSPTREQYF. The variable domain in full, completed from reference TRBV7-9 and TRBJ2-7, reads DTGVSQNPRHKITKRGQNVTFRCDPISEHNRLYWYRQTLGQGPEFLTYFQNEAQLEKSRLLSDRFSAERPKGSFSTLEIQRTEQGDSAMYLCASTFGSPTREQYFGPGTRLTVT.

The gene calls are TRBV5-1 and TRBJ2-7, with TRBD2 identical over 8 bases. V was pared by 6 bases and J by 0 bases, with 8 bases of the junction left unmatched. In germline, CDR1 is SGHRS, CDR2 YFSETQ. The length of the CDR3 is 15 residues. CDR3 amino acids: CASNQASGFSYEQYF. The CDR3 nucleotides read TGCGCCAGCAACCAGGCTAGCGGGTTCTCCTACGAGCAGTACTTC.

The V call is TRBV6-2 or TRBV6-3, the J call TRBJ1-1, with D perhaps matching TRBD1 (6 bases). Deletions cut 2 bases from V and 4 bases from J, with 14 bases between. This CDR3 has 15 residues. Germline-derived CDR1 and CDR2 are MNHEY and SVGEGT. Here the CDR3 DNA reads TGTGCCAGCAGTTACAAAGGACAGTCGGGCACTGAAGCTTTCTTT. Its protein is CASSYKGQSGTEAFF.

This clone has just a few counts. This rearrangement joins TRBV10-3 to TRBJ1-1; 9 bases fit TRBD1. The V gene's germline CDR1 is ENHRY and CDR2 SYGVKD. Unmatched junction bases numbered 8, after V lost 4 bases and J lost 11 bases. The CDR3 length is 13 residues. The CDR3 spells CAISAGQGRDAFF. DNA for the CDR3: TGTGCCATCAGTGCTGGACAGGGGCGGGATGCTTTCTTT.

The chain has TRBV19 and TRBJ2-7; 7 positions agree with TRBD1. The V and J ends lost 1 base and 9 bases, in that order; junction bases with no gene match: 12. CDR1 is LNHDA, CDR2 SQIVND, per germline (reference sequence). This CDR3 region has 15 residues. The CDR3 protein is CASSIGQGEISTQYF. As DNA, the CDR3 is TGTGCCAGTAGTATAGGACAGGGCGAAATATCGACGCAGTACTTC.

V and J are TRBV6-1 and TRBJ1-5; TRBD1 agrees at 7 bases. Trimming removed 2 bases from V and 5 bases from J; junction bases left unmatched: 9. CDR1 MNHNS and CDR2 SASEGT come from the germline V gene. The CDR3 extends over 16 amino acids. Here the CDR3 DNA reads TGTGCCAGCAGTGAAACCTGGACAGGTACTTATCAGCCCCAGCATTTT. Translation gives CASSETWTGTYQPQHF.